This record concerns one T cell receptor beta chain sequence. Its target is not known. Trimming left V 4 bases short and J 1 base short, with 14 bases between. Germline lookup yields CDR1 SGHVS and CDR2 FQNEAQ. The CDR3 is made up of 15 amino acids. The data originate from a study of T cell repertoires in cytomegalovirus infection. Overall study context: It was recently identified HLA-C-restricted and well-studied HLA-B-restricted CMV epitopes that the study used. Through public TCR beta signatures, both CMV infection and matching HLA type were indicated. Broader study findings: Ex vivo, HLA-C-restricted CMV-specific TCR beta clonotypes prevailed over the rest of the response. Using cumulative public TCR beta family frequency, the authors identified those who carried CMV together with the relevant HLA.

TCRdb re-derived calls from the reads in MiXCR, one entry per CDR3 protein. The table lists hundreds of thousands of distinct CDR3 sequences, more than 40% of them singletons. The clonotype originates from a human donor in good health (CMV status not recorded). Some clones in this sample may be carry-over from other donors' samples. V and J are TRBV7-8 and TRBJ2-7, with D perhaps TRBD1 or TRBD2 (6 bases each). Specimen: cultured PBMCs, collected from culture after CMV antigen stimulation. The CDR3 nucleotides read TGTGCCAGCAGCTCAAAACTAGGGGGGTCCTACGAGCAGTACTTC. Translating gives CASSSKLGGSYEQYF.